This TCR beta chain was sequenced for a study of T cells in Graves' hyperthyroidism and ophthalmopathy. Regions amplified from RNA transcripts were the TCR beta CDR3 regions. TCR CDR3 regions were first amplified by RT-PCR with HTBI primers. MiXCR, run by TCRdb on the multiplex PCR reads, gives a single entry per CDR3 protein. The sample lists 750,000 to 900,000 distinct CDR3 sequences, 35% to 45% occurring once. Trimming took 6 bases from V and 7 from J; bases not matched to a gene: 14. This CDR3 region has 14 residues. The germline V gene has CDR1 DFQATT and CDR2 SNEGSKA (reference sequence). This clonotype has at least ten counts.

The V call is TRBV20-1, the J call TRBJ1-2; 7 bases map to TRBD1. This receptor was identified in a man aged 18 to 35 with Graves' hyperthyroidism. The source material was blood. The CDR3 sequence is CSAQGEGAVGGYTF. The CDR3 nucleotides are TGCAGTGCCCAGGGCGAGGGGGCGGTAGGTGGCTACACCTTC.